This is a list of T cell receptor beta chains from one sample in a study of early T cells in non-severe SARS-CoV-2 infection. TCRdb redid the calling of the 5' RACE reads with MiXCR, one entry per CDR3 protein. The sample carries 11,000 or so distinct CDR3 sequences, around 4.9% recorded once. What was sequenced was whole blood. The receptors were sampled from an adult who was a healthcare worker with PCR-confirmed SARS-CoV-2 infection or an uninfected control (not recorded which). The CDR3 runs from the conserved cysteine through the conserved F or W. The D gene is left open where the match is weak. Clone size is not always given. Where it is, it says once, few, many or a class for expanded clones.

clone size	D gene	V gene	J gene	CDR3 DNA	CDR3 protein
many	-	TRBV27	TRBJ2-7	TGTGCCAGCAGCTTAAGGACCCCCGGGGGACCCTACGAGCAGTACTTC	CASSLRTPGGPYEQYF
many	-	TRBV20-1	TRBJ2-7	TGCAGTGCTAGAGGGTTTCAGGGGGGGTCTGACGAGCAGTACTTC	CSARGFQGGSDEQYF
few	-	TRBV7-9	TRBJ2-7	TGTGCCAGCAGCTTAGCGCCCAGAGCCTACGAGCAGTACTTC	CASSLAPRAYEQYF
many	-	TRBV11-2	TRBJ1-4	TGTGCCAGCAGCTTAGTGAGGGAAAAACTGTTTTTT	CASSLVREKLFF
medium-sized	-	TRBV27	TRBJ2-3	TGTGCCAGCAGTTCCCCCCCCTCTGATACGCAGTATTTT	CASSSPPSDTQYF
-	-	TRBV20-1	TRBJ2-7	TGCAGTGCCAAGTGGGACCTACGAAAGCAGTACTTC	CSAKWDLRKQYF
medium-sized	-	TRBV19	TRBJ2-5	TGTGCCAGTAGTATTGGGCCAGAGACCCAGTACTTC	CASSIGPETQYF
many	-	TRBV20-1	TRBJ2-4	TGCAGTGCTAGAGATCCCGGTGGGGGCAAAAACATTCAGTACTTC	CSARDPGGGKNIQYF
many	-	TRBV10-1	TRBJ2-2	TGCGCCAGCAAGAACAAGAACACCGGGGAGCTGTTTTTT	CASKNKNTGELFF
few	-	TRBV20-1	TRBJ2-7	TGCAGTGCTAGAGAGCCGGGGGCAGGGCAATCCTACGAGCAGTACTTC	CSAREPGAGQSYEQYF
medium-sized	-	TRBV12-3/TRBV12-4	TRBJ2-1	TGTGCCAGTGGGTCCCGGGAGCAGTTCTTC	CASGSREQFF
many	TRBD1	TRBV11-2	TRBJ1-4	TGTGCCAGCAGTCGCGGACAGGGTCAGGCTAATGAAAAACTGTTTTTT	CASSRGQGQANEKLFF
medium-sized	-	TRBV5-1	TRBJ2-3	TGCGCCAGCAGCTACGGGGGCTTCACAGATACGCAGTATTTT	CASSYGGFTDTQYF
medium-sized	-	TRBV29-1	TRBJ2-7	TGCAGCGTCGGTGACAGCTCCTACGAGCAGTACTTC	CSVGDSSYEQYF
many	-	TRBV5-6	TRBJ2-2	TGTGCCAGCAGCTTCGCGGGAGAGCTGTTTTTT	CASSFAGELFF
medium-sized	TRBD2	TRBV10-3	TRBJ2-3	TGTGCCTCTTTGCGGGGGGCGGGGAGCACAGATACGCAGTATTTT	CASLRGAGSTDTQYF
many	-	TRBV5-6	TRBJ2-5	TGTGCCAGCAGCCCTTGGCGGGACCAAGAGACCCAGTACTTC	CASSPWRDQETQYF
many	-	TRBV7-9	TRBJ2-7	TGTGCCAGCAGCCGACCCCCCTTCGGACCGGCCGGTTCCTACGAGCAGTACTTC	CASSRPPFGPAGSYEQYF
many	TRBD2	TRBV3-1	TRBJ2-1	TGTGCCAGCGGGAAGGGACTAGCGGAGTACAATGAGCAGTTCTTC	CASGKGLAEYNEQFF
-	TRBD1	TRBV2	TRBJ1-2	TGTGCCAGCAGTTATCAGGACAGGGGCTATGGCTACACCTTC	CASSYQDRGYGYTF
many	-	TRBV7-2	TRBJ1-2	TGTGCCAGCAGCTTTGGCCGAGAAGGCTACACCTTC	CASSFGREGYTF
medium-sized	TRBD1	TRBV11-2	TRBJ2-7	TGTGCCAGCAGCTCCCCAATGACAGGGAGCTCCTACGAGCAGTACTTC	CASSSPMTGSSYEQYF
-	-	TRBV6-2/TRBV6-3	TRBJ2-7	TGTGCCAGCAGCCCCTTTTATACAGGGCAGGACGAGCAGTACTTC	CASSPFYTGQDEQYF